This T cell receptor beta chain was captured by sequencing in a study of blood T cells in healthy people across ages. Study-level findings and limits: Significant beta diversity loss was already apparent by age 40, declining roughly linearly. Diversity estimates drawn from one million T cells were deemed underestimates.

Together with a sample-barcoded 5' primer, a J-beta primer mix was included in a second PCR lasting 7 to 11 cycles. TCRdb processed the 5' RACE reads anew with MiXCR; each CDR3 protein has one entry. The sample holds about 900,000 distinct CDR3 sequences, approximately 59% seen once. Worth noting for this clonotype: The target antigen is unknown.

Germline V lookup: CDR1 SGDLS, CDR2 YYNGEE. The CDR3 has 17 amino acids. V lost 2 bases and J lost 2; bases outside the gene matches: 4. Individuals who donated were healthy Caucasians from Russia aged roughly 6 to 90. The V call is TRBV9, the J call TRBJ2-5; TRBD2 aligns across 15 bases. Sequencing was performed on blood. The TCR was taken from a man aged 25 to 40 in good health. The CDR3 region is CASSVGTSGGTQETQYF. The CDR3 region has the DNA TGTGCCAGCAGCGTGGGGACTAGCGGGGGGACTCAAGAGACCCAGTACTTC.